A selection of T cell receptor beta chains follows, all from one sample in a study of response to subunit inactivated influenza vaccine. MiXCR, run by TCRdb on the RT-PCR reads, gives a single entry per CDR3 protein. The repertoire holds around 520,000 distinct CDR3 sequences, with over 9.5% as singletons. This specimen consisted of PBMCs from blood, obtained on the day of vaccination. The receptors derive from a man in his fifties or sixties who received an inactivated influenza vaccine. Both conserved end residues are part of each CDR3. The D gene is left open where the match is weak. Rows give clone size only sometimes, using once, few, many, or a class for an expanded clone.

D gene,clone size,J gene,V gene,CDR3 protein,CDR3 DNA
TRBD1,-,TRBJ2-3,TRBV4-1,CASSRRDRGLTSTDTQYF,TGCGCCAGCAGCCGAAGGGACAGGGGGCTTACTAGCACAGATACGCAGTATTTT
-,few,TRBJ2-1,TRBV27,CASSLLASYNEQFF,TGTGCCAGCAGTTTACTAGCCTCCTACAATGAGCAGTTCTTC
TRBD2,many,TRBJ2-2,TRBV7-3,CASSLMAGGYTGELFF,TGTGCCAGCAGCTTAATGGCGGGAGGGTACACCGGGGAGCTGTTTTTT
-,many,TRBJ2-1,TRBV2,CASVLANEQFF,TGTGCCAGCGTCTTGGCGAATGAGCAGTTCTTC
-,-,TRBJ1-1,TRBV7-2,CASSLVGRGTEAFF,TGTGCCAGCAGCTTAGTGGGGAGGGGGACTGAAGCTTTCTTT
-,few,TRBJ2-3,TRBV6-5,CASSYGLWDGTYTDTQYF,TGTGCCAGCAGTTACGGACTATGGGACGGAACTTACACAGATACGCAGTATTTT
-,once,TRBJ2-1,TRBV5-6,CSSRKSLNRYNEQFF,TGTTCCAGCAGAAAGTCACTAAACCGCTACAATGAGCAGTTCTTC
TRBD1,few,TRBJ2-7,TRBV9,CASSVDRGTGGGSYEQYF,TGTGCCAGCAGCGTAGACCGAGGGACAGGGGGTGGCTCCTACGAGCAGTACTTC
-,-,TRBJ2-7,TRBV7-2,CASSGGTLTYEQYF,TGTGCCAGCAGCGGAGGGACTCTTACCTACGAGCAGTACTTC
TRBD2,-,TRBJ2-5,TRBV6-2/TRBV6-3,CASSYTSPTSGGRLVQETQYF,TGTGCCAGCAGTTACACTTCACCTACTAGCGGGGGGCGGTTGGTTCAAGAGACCCAGTACTTC